Presented here are 14 T cell receptor beta chains from one specimen sequenced in a study of blood T cell repertoires in COVID-19. Assay used: immunoSEQ multiplex PCR; TCRdb lists only in-frame clones, some missing. The data contain approximately 180,000 clones, approximately 83% of them singletons. Sequencing input: peripheral blood. These receptors came from a human donor with active or convalescent COVID-19. The donor label of this sample is uncertain.

The chain uses TRBV6-5 and TRBJ1-2; D is uncertain. The V gene lost 6 bases and the J gene lost 6 bases, with 20 bases spanning the gap. This CDR3 contains 15 residues. Germline loops: CDR1 MNHEY, CDR2 SVGAGI. The chain's CDR3 is CASSFSETAADGYTF. As DNA, the CDR3 is TGTGCCAGCAGCTTCTCGGAGACCGCCGCTGATGGCTACACCTTC.

This clone was counted a few times. The CDR3 region is CASSQDPASGGSLSSYEQYF. In DNA, the CDR3 is TGCGCCAGCAGCCAAGATCCGGCTAGCGGGGGTTCCCTGAGCTCCTACGAGCAGTACTTC. The chain has TRBV4-1 and TRBJ2-7; 10 bases are a match to TRBD2. CDR1 is MGHRA, CDR2 YSYEKL, per germline. CDR3 length: 20 residues. V lost 0 bases and J lost 0; bases outside the gene matches: 14.

This chain links TRBV10-3 with TRBJ1-2; a possible D gene is TRBD1 (5 bases). From germline, CDR1 is ENHRY and CDR2 SYGVKD. Deletions cut 4 bases from V and 6 bases from J, with 12 bases between. CDR3 size: 13 residues. This chain's CDR3 is CAISVGGIDGYTF. CDR3 nucleotides: TGTGCCATCAGTGTTGGGGGGATAGATGGCTACACCTTC.

CDR3 residues: CASSPGLAGDRTYEQYF. The CDR3 region has the DNA TGTGCCAGCAGCCCGGGACTAGCGGGGGACCGCACCTACGAGCAGTACTTC. The V gene is TRBV7-7, the J gene TRBJ2-7; TRBD2 aligns across 14 bases. The CDR3 has 17 amino acids. CDR1 and CDR2 from the germline V gene are SSHAT and FNYEAQ (reference sequence). Unmatched junction bases numbered 8, after V lost 5 bases and J lost 2 bases.

The gene calls are TRBV11-1 and TRBJ2-5, with D possibly being TRBD1 (5 bases). V lost 2 bases and J lost 1, with 14 bases in between. Per germline, CDR1 SGHAT and CDR2 FQDESV (reference sequence). This CDR3 region has 16 residues. The CDR3 DNA reads TGTGCCAGCAGCTTATTGGGGCAGGTACTCCAAGAGACCCAGTACTTC. Its translation: CASSLLGQVLQETQYF.

The V gene is TRBV6-5, the J gene TRBJ1-1; D remains ambiguous. Trimming shortened V by 0 bases and J by 0 bases, and 5 bases separated the two germline ends. The germline V gene encodes CDR1 MNHEY and CDR2 SVGAGI. The CDR3 length is 14 residues. CDR3 coding DNA: TGTGCCAGCAGTTACTCGTCCTTGAACACTGAAGCTTTCTTT. This codes for CASSYSSLNTEAFF.

The chain has TRBV7-9 and TRBJ2-3, with TRBD2 identical over 7 bases. This CDR3 has 18 amino acids. V lost 5 bases and J lost 1; bases outside the gene matches: 15. Germline V gene sequence: CDR1 SEHNR, CDR2 FQNEAQ (reference sequence). CDR3: CASSPHPRSGTGTDTQYF. CDR3 nucleotides: TGTGCCAGCAGCCCCCACCCTCGCAGCGGGACGGGCACAGATACGCAGTATTTT. Together with reference TRBV7-9 and TRBJ2-3, the CDR3 gives the full variable domain: DTGVSQNPRHKITKRGQNVTFRCDPISEHNRLYWYRQTLGQGPEFLTYFQNEAQLEKSRLLSDRFSAERPKGSFSTLEIQRTEQGDSAMYLCASSPHPRSGTGTDTQYFGPGTRLTVL.

This clone was observed many times. The gene calls are TRBV10-1 and TRBJ2-1; 9 bases line up with TRBD2. V shed 4 bases, J shed 5 bases, and the junction held 3 bases outside the gene matches. Per the germline V gene, CDR1 is WNHNN and CDR2 is SYGVQD (reference sequence). This CDR3 has 14 amino acids. In nucleotides, the CDR3 is TGCGCCAGCAGTGCTAGCGGGAAAGACAATGAGCAGTTCTTC. Its protein product is CASSASGKDNEQFF.

The gene calls are TRBV5-6 and TRBJ1-6; a possible D gene is TRBD1 (5 bases). V was pared by 0 bases and J by 14 bases, with 9 bases between. Per germline, CDR1 SGHDT and CDR2 YYEEEE. The CDR3 is 12 residues long. This CDR3 reads CASSLAPGALHF. The CDR3 DNA sequence: TGTGCCAGCAGCTTGGCACCGGGGGCCCTCCACTTT.

This clone was seen just once. The rearrangement uses TRBV28 and TRBJ2-5; 7 nucleotides match TRBD2. Germline lookup yields CDR1 MDHEN and CDR2 SYDVKM. The CDR3 extends over 18 amino acids. The V gene end was trimmed by 5 bases and the J gene end by 2 bases; junction bases not matched to a gene: 17. The CDR3 DNA sequence: TGTGCCAGCAGTGGAGGGGACCGACTAGCTGCCATACAAGAGACCCAGTACTTC. Encoded protein: CASSGGDRLAAIQETQYF. The variable domain in full, completed from reference TRBV28 and TRBJ2-5, reads DVKVTQSSRYLVKRTGEKVFLECVQDMDHENMFWYRQDPGLGLRLIYFSYDVKMKEKGDIPEGYSVSREKKERFSLILESASTNQTSMYLCASSGGDRLAAIQETQYFGPGTRLLVL.

V usage is TRBV7-2 and J usage is TRBJ2-5, with 10 bases fitting TRBD2. The CDR3 is 16 residues long. Germline V gene sequence: CDR1 SGHTA, CDR2 FQGNSA. Trimming removed 1 base from V and 3 bases from J; junction bases left unmatched: 5. CDR3: CASSLVAGGPKETQYF. CDR3 DNA: TGTGCCAGCAGCTTAGTAGCGGGGGGACCTAAAGAGACCCAGTACTTC.

The rearrangement joins TRBV15 to TRBJ2-1; 16 bases line up with TRBD2. V shed 8 bases and J 8 bases; nucleotides not matched to a gene: 21. This CDR3 has 20 amino acids. Germline CDR1 and CDR2: LNHNV and YYDKDF (reference sequence). The CDR3 is CATRKTPGTSGRAYGDEQFF. CDR3 DNA: TGTGCCACCCGTAAGACTCCCGGGACTAGCGGGAGGGCCTACGGGGATGAGCAGTTCTTC.

The chain has TRBV10-1 and TRBJ2-5, with 7 bases that match TRBD2. Germline V gene sequence: CDR1 WNHNN, CDR2 SYGVQD (reference sequence). The CDR3 totals 15 residues. Trimming at V came to 3 bases and at J to 5 bases, leaving 9 bases not matched to a gene. The chain's CDR3 is CASSEQRGGAETQYF. The CDR3 coding sequence is TGCGCCAGCAGTGAACAGCGGGGAGGGGCGGAGACCCAGTACTTC.

The gene calls are TRBV12-5 and TRBJ2-1; 11 bases match TRBD1. CDR1 is LGHNT and CDR2 is FRNRAP in the germline V gene. Trimming cost V 7 bases and J 8 bases; bases outside gene matches: 10. The CDR3 spans 15 residues. The CDR3 here is CASAWTGGAFDEQFF. CDR3 nucleotides: TGTGCTAGTGCCTGGACAGGGGGCGCTTTCGATGAGCAGTTCTTC.